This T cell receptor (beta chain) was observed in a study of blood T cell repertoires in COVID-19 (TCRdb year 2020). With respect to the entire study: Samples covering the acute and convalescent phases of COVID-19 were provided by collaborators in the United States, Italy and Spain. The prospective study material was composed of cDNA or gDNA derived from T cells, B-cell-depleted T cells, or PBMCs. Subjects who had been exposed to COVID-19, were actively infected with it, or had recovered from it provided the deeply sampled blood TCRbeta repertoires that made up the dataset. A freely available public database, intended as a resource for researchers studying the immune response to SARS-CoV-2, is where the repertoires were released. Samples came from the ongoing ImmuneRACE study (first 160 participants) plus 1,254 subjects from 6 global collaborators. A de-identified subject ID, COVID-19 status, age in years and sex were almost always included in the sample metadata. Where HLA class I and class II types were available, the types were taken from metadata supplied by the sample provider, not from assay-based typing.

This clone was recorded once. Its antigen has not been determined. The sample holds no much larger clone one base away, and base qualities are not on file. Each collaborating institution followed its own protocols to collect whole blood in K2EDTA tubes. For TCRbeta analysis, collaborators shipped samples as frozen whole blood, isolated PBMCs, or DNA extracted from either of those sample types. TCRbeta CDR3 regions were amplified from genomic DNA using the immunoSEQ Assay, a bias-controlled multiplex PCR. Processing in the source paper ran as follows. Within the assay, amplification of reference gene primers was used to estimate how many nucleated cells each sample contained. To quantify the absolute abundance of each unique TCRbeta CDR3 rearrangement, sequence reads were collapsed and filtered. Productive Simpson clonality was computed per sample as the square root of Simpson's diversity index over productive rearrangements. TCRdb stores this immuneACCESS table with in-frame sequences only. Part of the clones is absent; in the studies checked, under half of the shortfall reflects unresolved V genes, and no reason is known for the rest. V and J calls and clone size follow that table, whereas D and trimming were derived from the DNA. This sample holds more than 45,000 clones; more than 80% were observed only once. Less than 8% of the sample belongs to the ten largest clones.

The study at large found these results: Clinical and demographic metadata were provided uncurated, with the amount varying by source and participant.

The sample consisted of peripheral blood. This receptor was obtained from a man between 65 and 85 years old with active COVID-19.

The nucleotides read TGCGCCAGCAGCTTGGGACGGCGGTTGAATTCACCCCTCCACTTT. This encodes CASSLGRRLNSPLHF. The sequence joins TRBV5-1 to TRBJ1-6; there is no confident call for the D gene. A distance of 11 bases separates the germline ends of V and J, which lose 0 bases and 7 bases respectively. Spanning cysteine to phenylalanine, the CDR3 consists of 15 amino acids. The kept DNA is CDR3 alone, 45 bases in frame from the first base. Via the germline V gene, CDR1 is SGHRS and CDR2 YFSETQ.